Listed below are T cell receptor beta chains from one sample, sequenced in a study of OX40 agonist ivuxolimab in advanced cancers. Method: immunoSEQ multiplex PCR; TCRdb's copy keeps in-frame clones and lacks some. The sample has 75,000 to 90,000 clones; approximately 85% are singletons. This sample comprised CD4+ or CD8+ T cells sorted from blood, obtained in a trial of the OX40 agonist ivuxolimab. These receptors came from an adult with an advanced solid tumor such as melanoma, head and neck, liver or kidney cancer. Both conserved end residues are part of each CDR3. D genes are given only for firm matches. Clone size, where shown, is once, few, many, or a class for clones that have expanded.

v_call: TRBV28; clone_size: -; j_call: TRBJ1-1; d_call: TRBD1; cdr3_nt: TGTGCCAGCACCAAGACAGGGTGGGTCGGTGAAGCTTTCTTT; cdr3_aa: CASTKTGWVGEAFF
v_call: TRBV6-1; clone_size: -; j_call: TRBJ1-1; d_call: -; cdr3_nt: TGTGCCAGCAGCGAGTGGCACCGAACCACTGAAGCTTTCTTT; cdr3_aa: CASSEWHRTTEAFF
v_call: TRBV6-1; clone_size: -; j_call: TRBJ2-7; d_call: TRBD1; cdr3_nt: TGTGCCAGCAGTGATTACTCCCGGACAGGGAATTCCTACGAGCAGTACTTC; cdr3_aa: CASSDYSRTGNSYEQYF
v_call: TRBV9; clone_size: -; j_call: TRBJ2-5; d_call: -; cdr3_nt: TGTGCCAGCAGCGGTAATAGTAGACTACAAGAGACCCAGTACTTC; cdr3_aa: CASSGNSRLQETQYF
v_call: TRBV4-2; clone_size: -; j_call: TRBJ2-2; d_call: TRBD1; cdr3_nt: TGTGCCAGCAGCCTTCAAGCCCCGGGACAGGGGGCTGGTTTTGACACCGGGGAGCTGTTTTTT; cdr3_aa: CASSLQAPGQGAGFDTGELFF
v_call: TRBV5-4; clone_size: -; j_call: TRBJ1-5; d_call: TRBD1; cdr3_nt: TGTGCCAGCAGCTCCGGGGGGGACAGGGCGGAATCGAGAGGTCAGCCCCAGCATTTT; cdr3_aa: CASSSGGDRAESRGQPQHF
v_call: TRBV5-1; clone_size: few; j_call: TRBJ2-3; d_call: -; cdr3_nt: TGCGCCAGCAGCTTGCAGGGTTGGACAGATACGCAGTATTTT; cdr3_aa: CASSLQGWTDTQYF
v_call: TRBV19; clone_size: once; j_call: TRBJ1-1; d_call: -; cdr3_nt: TGTGCCAGTAGTATGGGGGACGGCGGACTGAACACTGAAGCTTTCTTT; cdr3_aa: CASSMGDGGLNTEAFF
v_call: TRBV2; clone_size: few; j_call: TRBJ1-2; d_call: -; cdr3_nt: TGTGCCAGCTCTCAGTATATCTTCGGTGGCTACACCTTC; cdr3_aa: CASSQYIFGGYTF
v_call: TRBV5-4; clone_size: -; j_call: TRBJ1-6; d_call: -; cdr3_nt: TGTGCCAGCAGCTTGGACCCGGAAAATTCACCCCTCCACTTT; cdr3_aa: CASSLDPENSPLHF
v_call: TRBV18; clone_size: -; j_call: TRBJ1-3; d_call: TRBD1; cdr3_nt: TGTGCCAGCTCACCATTGGACAGGCGCTCTGGAAACACCATATATTTT; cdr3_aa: CASSPLDRRSGNTIYF
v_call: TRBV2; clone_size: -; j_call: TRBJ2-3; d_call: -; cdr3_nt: TGTGCCAGCAGTCGGGGTAGCACAGATACGCAGTATTTT; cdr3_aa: CASSRGSTDTQYF
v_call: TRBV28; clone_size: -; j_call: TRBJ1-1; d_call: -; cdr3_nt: TGTGCCAGCACTCAGGGGTCGAACACTGAAGCTTTCTTT; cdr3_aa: CASTQGSNTEAFF
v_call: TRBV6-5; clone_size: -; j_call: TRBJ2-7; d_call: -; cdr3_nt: TGTGCCAGCAGTTACAGGGGCAACGAGCAGTACTTC; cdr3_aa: CASSYRGNEQYF
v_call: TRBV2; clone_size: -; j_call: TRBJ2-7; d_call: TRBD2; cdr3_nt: TGTGCCAGCAGCATTAGCGGGGGCGTTGAGCAGTACTTC; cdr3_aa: CASSISGGVEQYF
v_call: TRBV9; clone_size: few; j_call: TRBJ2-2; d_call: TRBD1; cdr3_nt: TGTGCCAGCAGCCAAGGGACAGGGACCGCCGGGGAGCTGTTTTTT; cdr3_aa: CASSQGTGTAGELFF
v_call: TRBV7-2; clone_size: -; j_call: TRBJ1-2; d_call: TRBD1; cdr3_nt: TGTGCCAGCAGCCGGGACAGGGATTATGGCTACACCTTC; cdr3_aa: CASSRDRDYGYTF
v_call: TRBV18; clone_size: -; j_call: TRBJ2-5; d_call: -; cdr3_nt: TGTGCCAGCTCACCACGGGGGGAGACCAGAACCCAGTACTTC; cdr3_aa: CASSPRGETRTQYF
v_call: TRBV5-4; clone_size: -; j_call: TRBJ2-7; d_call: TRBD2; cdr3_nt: TGTGCCAGCAGGCCCGGGACTAGCGGGGGGATCTCCTACGAGCAGTACTTC; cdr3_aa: CASRPGTSGGISYEQYF
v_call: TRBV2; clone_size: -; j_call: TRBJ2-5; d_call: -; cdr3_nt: TGTGCCAGCAGCGGCCAGCACCAAGAGACCCAGTACTTC; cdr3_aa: CASSGQHQETQYF
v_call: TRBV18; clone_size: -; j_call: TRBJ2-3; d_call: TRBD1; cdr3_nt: TGTGCCAGCTTGCCGGGACAGGGAACAGATACGCAGTATTTT; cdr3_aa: CASLPGQGTDTQYF
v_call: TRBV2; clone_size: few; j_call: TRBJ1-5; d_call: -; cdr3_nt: TGTGCCAGCACCCGCAACGTCTTTCAGCCCCAGCATTTT; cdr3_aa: CASTRNVFQPQHF
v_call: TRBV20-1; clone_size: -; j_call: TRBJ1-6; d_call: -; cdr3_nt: TGCAGTGCTGGGACCTCACCCCTCCACTTT; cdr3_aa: CSAGTSPLHF
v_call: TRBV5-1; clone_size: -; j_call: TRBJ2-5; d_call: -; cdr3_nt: TGCGCCAGCAGCTATCAAGGAGCAAGCGGTTTGGAGACCCAGTACTTC; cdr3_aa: CASSYQGASGLETQYF
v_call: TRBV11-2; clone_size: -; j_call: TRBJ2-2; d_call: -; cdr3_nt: TGTGCCAGCAGAAGGCCCGAAGGCACCGGGGAGCTGTTTTTT; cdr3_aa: CASRRPEGTGELFF
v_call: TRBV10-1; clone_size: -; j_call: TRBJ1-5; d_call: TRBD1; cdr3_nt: TGCGCCAGCAGTAGGACAGGGGGGAGCAATCAGCCCCAGCATTTT; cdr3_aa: CASSRTGGSNQPQHF
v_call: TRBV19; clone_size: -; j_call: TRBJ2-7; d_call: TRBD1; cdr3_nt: TGTGCCAGTAGTATCGGAGTTAGAGGGGGCGGCTACGAGCAGTACTTC; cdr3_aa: CASSIGVRGGGYEQYF
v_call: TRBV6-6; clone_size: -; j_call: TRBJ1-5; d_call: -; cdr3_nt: TGTGCCAGCAGTTACGAACGGGGGGGCACTCAGCCCCAGCATTTT; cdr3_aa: CASSYERGGTQPQHF